These T cell receptor beta chains were read from a single sample in a study of OX40 agonist ivuxolimab in advanced cancers. The assay was immunoSEQ multiplex PCR, and TCRdb's table has in-frame clones only and misses some. Of tens of thousands of clones in the sample, roughly four fifths were seen once. This material consisted of CD4+ or CD8+ T cells sorted from blood, taken in a trial of the OX40 agonist ivuxolimab. The source is an adult with an advanced solid tumor such as melanoma, head and neck, liver or kidney cancer. Each CDR3 is given with its conserved first and last residue. Each record gives: clone size, D gene, V gene, J gene, CDR3 DNA, CDR3 protein. The D gene is left open where the match is weak. The listing skips clone size in some rows; elsewhere it reads once, few, many or a size class.

clone size: -; D gene: -; V gene: TRBV28; J gene: TRBJ2-6; CDR3 DNA: TGTGCCAGCAGCTTCGACATTCGGAGTGCCTTCTCTGGGGCCAACGTCCTGACTTTC; CDR3 protein: CASSFDIRSAFSGANVLTF
clone size: -; D gene: -; V gene: TRBV10-1; J gene: TRBJ1-1; CDR3 DNA: TGCGCCAGCAGTGAGTTTACGGTGGGGACTGAAGCTTTCTTT; CDR3 protein: CASSEFTVGTEAFF
clone size: -; D gene: -; V gene: TRBV4-1; J gene: TRBJ2-5; CDR3 DNA: TGCGCCAGCAGCCAAGAGGGCCTCCCTCAAGAGACCCAGTACTTC; CDR3 protein: CASSQEGLPQETQYF
clone size: -; D gene: TRBD2; V gene: TRBV7-8; J gene: TRBJ2-7; CDR3 DNA: TGTGCCAGCAGCCTAGTGGGGACTAGCTCCTACGAGCAGTACTTC; CDR3 protein: CASSLVGTSSYEQYF
clone size: once; D gene: TRBD1; V gene: TRBV19; J gene: TRBJ1-1; CDR3 DNA: TGTGCCAGTAGTGAAAGACAGGGCGGGGGCACTGAAGCTTTCTTT; CDR3 protein: CASSERQGGGTEAFF
clone size: -; D gene: -; V gene: TRBV5-6; J gene: TRBJ2-3; CDR3 DNA: TGTGCCAGCAGCTCATCGGGCGGGATCACAGATACGCAGTATTTT; CDR3 protein: CASSSSGGITDTQYF
clone size: few; D gene: TRBD1; V gene: TRBV9; J gene: TRBJ2-1; CDR3 DNA: TGTGCCAGCAGCGTAGCTCCGGGGACAGGGGTCTATGAGCAGTTCTTC; CDR3 protein: CASSVAPGTGVYEQFF
clone size: -; D gene: TRBD2; V gene: TRBV9; J gene: TRBJ2-1; CDR3 DNA: TGTGCCAGCAGCCAGACTGCGACTAGCGGGAGCAACAATGAGCAGTTCTTC; CDR3 protein: CASSQTATSGSNNEQFF
clone size: -; D gene: -; V gene: TRBV6-5; J gene: TRBJ1-2; CDR3 DNA: TGTGCCAGCAGTTACGGGGGTGGCTACACCTTC; CDR3 protein: CASSYGGGYTF
clone size: -; D gene: -; V gene: TRBV11-3; J gene: TRBJ2-7; CDR3 DNA: TGTGCCAGCAGCTTAAATGGTCAGAACTACGAGCAGTACTTC; CDR3 protein: CASSLNGQNYEQYF
clone size: -; D gene: -; V gene: TRBV18; J gene: TRBJ2-1; CDR3 DNA: TGTGCCAGCTCACCATCCCGGGGGCCGAGCAATGAGCAGTTCTTC; CDR3 protein: CASSPSRGPSNEQFF
clone size: -; D gene: -; V gene: TRBV7-8; J gene: TRBJ1-1; CDR3 DNA: TGTGCCAGCAGCACCGGGACCGCGGGGACTGAAGCTTTCTTT; CDR3 protein: CASSTGTAGTEAFF
clone size: -; D gene: TRBD1; V gene: TRBV5-8; J gene: TRBJ2-2; CDR3 DNA: TGTGCCAGCAGCTCCCGGACAGGGGCCACCGGGGAGCTGTTTTTT; CDR3 protein: CASSSRTGATGELFF
clone size: -; D gene: TRBD1; V gene: TRBV15; J gene: TRBJ1-2; CDR3 DNA: TGTGCCACCAGCAGACCGGGACAGGCTAACTGGGAAGGCTACACCTTC; CDR3 protein: CATSRPGQANWEGYTF
clone size: -; D gene: -; V gene: TRBV7-6; J gene: TRBJ2-5; CDR3 DNA: TGTGCCAGCAGCTTAGTAGGACGCCTACAAGAGACCCAGTACTTC; CDR3 protein: CASSLVGRLQETQYF
clone size: -; D gene: -; V gene: TRBV19; J gene: TRBJ2-7; CDR3 DNA: TGTGCCAGTAGTGTGACAGCAAACTACGAGCAGTACTTC; CDR3 protein: CASSVTANYEQYF
clone size: -; D gene: TRBD1; V gene: TRBV10-1; J gene: TRBJ1-2; CDR3 DNA: TGCGCCAGCAGTGAGTCGGGGACAGGGATCTATGGCTACACCTTC; CDR3 protein: CASSESGTGIYGYTF
clone size: -; D gene: -; V gene: TRBV15; J gene: TRBJ1-1; CDR3 DNA: TGTGCCACCAGCAGAGATTTAGGGCTCCTGAACACTGAAGCTTTCTTT; CDR3 protein: CATSRDLGLLNTEAFF
clone size: -; D gene: -; V gene: TRBV30; J gene: TRBJ1-1; CDR3 DNA: TGTGCCTGGAGTGGGCAGATGAACACTGAAGCTTTCTTT; CDR3 protein: CAWSGQMNTEAFF
clone size: -; D gene: -; V gene: TRBV7-9; J gene: TRBJ2-7; CDR3 DNA: TGTGCCAGCAGTTTCCAGGGTGGAGAGCAGTACTTC; CDR3 protein: CASSFQGGEQYF
clone size: once; D gene: -; V gene: TRBV11-2; J gene: TRBJ2-5; CDR3 DNA: TGTGCCAGCAGCTTAGCCCCCCAGCGGAGGTCGGAGACCCAGTACTTC; CDR3 protein: CASSLAPQRRSETQYF
clone size: once; D gene: -; V gene: TRBV30; J gene: TRBJ2-7; CDR3 DNA: TGTGCCTGGAGTGTGATGAGGGGCCCTACCTACGAGCAGTACTTC; CDR3 protein: CAWSVMRGPTYEQYF
clone size: -; D gene: -; V gene: TRBV5-6; J gene: TRBJ2-2; CDR3 DNA: TGTGCCAGCAGCGGGATGTCGAACACCGGGGAGCTGTTTTTT; CDR3 protein: CASSGMSNTGELFF
clone size: few; D gene: -; V gene: TRBV6-5; J gene: TRBJ1-1; CDR3 DNA: TGTGCCAGCAGTTACACCCCTACAGGGAACACTGAAGCTTTCTTT; CDR3 protein: CASSYTPTGNTEAFF